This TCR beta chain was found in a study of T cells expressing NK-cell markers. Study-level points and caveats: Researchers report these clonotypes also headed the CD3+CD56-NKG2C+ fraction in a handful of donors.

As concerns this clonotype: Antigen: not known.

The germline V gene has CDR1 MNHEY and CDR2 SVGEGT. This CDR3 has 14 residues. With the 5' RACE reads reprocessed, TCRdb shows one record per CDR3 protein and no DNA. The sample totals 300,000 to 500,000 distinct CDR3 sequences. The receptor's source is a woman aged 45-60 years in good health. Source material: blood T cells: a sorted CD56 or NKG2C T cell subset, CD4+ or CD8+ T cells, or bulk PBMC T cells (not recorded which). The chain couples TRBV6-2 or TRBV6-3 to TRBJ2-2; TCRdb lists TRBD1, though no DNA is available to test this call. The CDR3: CAIKPGNGNGELFF.